Each of the 8 T cell receptor beta chains below was sequenced from the same sample in a study of chemoradiotherapy in HPV16-positive cancers. Here immunoSEQ multiplex PCR was the method, and the copy in TCRdb shows in-frame clones only, minus some. The table lists approximately 12,000 clones, roughly 73% of them singletons. This sample was obtained from a patient who underwent chemoradiotherapy. The receptors shown here come from a human donor with HPV-associated anogenital cancer.

The rearrangement uses TRBV11-2 and TRBJ2-2, with D hard to call. V lost 4 bases and J lost 5, with 26 bases in between. CDR1 and CDR2 from the germline V gene are SGHAT and FQNNGV. This CDR3 has 19 amino acids. For the CDR3, the DNA is TGTGCCAGCAGCTCCTCGAGAAGACTCAGGCATAGTGAAACCGGGGAGCTGTTTTTT. Encoded protein: CASSSSRRLRHSETGELFF. The full variable domain, rest sourced from reference TRBV11-2 and TRBJ2-2, is EAGVAQSPRYKIIEKRQSVAFWCNPISGHATLYWYQQILGQGPKLLIQFQNNGVVDDSQLPKDRFSAERLKGVDSTLKIQPAKLEDSAVYLCASSSSRRLRHSETGELFFGEGSRLTVL.

V and J are TRBV12-5 and TRBJ1-2; D is unclear. This CDR3 comprises 13 residues. The germline V gene has CDR1 LGHNT and CDR2 FRNRAP. Trimming pared 1 base from V and 0 bases from J, leaving 3 bases between. For the CDR3, the DNA is TGTGCTAGTGGTTTGGGGGCTAACTATGGCTACACCTTC. Protein product: CASGLGANYGYTF.

The rearrangement links TRBV5-1 to TRBJ1-1; 7 positions match TRBD1. V trimming: 5 bases; J trimming: 1 base; junction bases outside the gene matches: 5. CDR1 is SGHRS, CDR2 YFSETQ, per germline. The length of the CDR3 is 14 residues. CDR3 sequence: CASRTGTANTEAFF. For the CDR3, the DNA is TGCGCCAGCAGAACAGGGACAGCGAACACTGAAGCTTTCTTT.

This clone was seen a handful of times. V gene TRBV18 combines with J gene TRBJ1-3; D ambiguous. There are 16 residues in the CDR3. Germline V lookup: CDR1 KGHSH, CDR2 LQKENI. Deletions cut 2 bases from V and 0 bases from J, with 11 bases between. The CDR3 DNA is TGTGCCAGCTCACCAGTCTCGGCCCTCTCTGGAAACACCATATATTTT. It encodes CASSPVSALSGNTIYF.

The gene calls are TRBV25-1 and TRBJ1-1, with 8 bases identical to TRBD1. V shed 8 bases and J 2 bases; nucleotides not matched to a gene: 7. Per the germline V gene, CDR1 is MGHDK and CDR2 is SYGVNS. The CDR3 totals 14 residues. The CDR3 sequence: CASQGDRSNTEAFF. The CDR3 DNA reads as TGTGCCAGCCAAGGGGACAGGTCTAACACTGAAGCTTTCTTT.

In its sample, this clone was seen a few times. This chain connects TRBV7-3 to TRBJ2-7; possible D gene TRBD1, 5 bases. The CDR3 has 13 amino acids. Germline values: CDR1 SGHTA, CDR2 FQGTGA. Trimming took off 5 bases at V and 6 bases at J, with 14 bases between the two ends. The CDR3 bases are TGTGCCAGCAGCGCTGGGCAGGGCGCCGAGCAGTACTTC. The encoded protein is CASSAGQGAEQYF.

The DNA for the CDR3 is TGCGCCAGCAGCTCATCGACTAGCGGGGTATCAAATGAGCAGTTCTTC. Encoded protein: CASSSSTSGVSNEQFF. The V gene is TRBV5-1, the J gene TRBJ2-1; 11 bases agree with TRBD2. Germline trimming cut 3 bases from V and 7 bases from J; bases unmatched to any gene: 9. Germline CDR1 SGHRS, CDR2 YFSETQ. The CDR3 extends over 16 amino acids.

This rearrangement joins TRBV14 to TRBJ1-6; TRBD1 aligns across 7 bases. CDR1 and CDR2 from the germline V gene are SGHDN and FVKESK. The CDR3 has 18 amino acids. After removal of 3 bases from V and 0 bases from J, the junction contained 8 bases not matched to a gene. The CDR3 nucleotides are TGTGCCAGCAGCCAGGGAACACAGGGGCTCTCCTATAATTCACCCCTCCACTTT. Amino acids: CASSQGTQGLSYNSPLHF.